This TCR beta chain was sequenced during a study of T-cell reconstitution after alpha-beta-depleted transplantation in children. Overall study findings and caveats: After one year, T-cell counts and TCRbeta diversity mostly came from new T cells. At around two months after transplant, the alpha-beta T cells were reportedly derived from several hundred expanded clones that came from non-depleted graft cells. At day 60, the high TCRbeta diversity found in some patients originated from recipient T cells and thymic progenitors that had survived.

Researchers prepared the TCRbeta library using unique molecular identifiers, the study reports. TCRdb fed the PCR reads into MiXCR, producing one record per CDR3 protein. The data show hundreds of thousands of distinct CDR3 sequences, with roughly 13% seen just once and approximately 0.8% held by the top ten. Germline values: CDR1 SGHRS, CDR2 YFSETQ. Losses at the gene ends were 5 bases for V and 3 bases for J; bases not matched to a gene: 10. This CDR3 spans 15 amino acids. This clonotype was seen a few times. Its target is not known. The sequences come from PBMCs, collected before TCRalphabeta/CD19-depleted stem cell transplant. The sequence was obtained from a girl aged 2-10 years with congenital amegakaryocytic thrombocytopenia, due to receive a stem cell transplant. This sequence joins TRBV5-1 and TRBJ1-1; the match to TRBD1 covers 7 bases. In DNA form, the CDR3 reads TGCGCCAGCAGAGGGACAGCGAATTTAGACACTGAAGCTTTCTTT. It translates to CASRGTANLDTEAFF.